This T cell receptor beta chain was sequenced during a study of blood T cell repertoires in COVID-19. Whole-study context: Samples came from the United States, Italy and Spain, spanning acute and convalescent COVID-19.

The CDR3 has 16 amino acids. V lost 6 bases, J lost 4 bases, and 10 bases stayed unmatched. Germline assignment: CDR1 SEHNR and CDR2 FQNEAQ (reference sequence). Study processing details: Reference gene primer amplification gave nucleated cell count estimates. Sequenced by immunoSEQ multiplex PCR; TCRdb stores in-frame clones only, minus some. V and J calls plus clone size are reproduced from that table; the DNA served to infer D and trimming. The sample records tens of thousands of clones, about 90% being singletons. Sequencing was done on a sample of peripheral blood. The TCR sequence derives from a woman in her 70s with acute or convalescent COVID-19. The V gene is TRBV7-9, the J gene TRBJ2-1, with 9 nucleotides matching TRBD2. The CDR3 is CASSHGGRALYNEQFF. The DNA of the CDR3 is TGTGCCAGCAGTCACGGCGGGAGGGCCCTTTACAATGAGCAGTTCTTC. The full variable domain, with the rest looked up from reference TRBV7-9 and TRBJ2-1, is DTGVSQNPRHKITKRGQNVTFRCDPISEHNRLYWYRQTLGQGPEFLTYFQNEAQLEKSRLLSDRFSAERPKGSFSTLEIQRTEQGDSAMYLCASSHGGRALYNEQFFGPGTRLTVL.